This T cell receptor (beta chain) appears in the sequencing data of a study of brain T cells in children with intractable seizures. The sequenced cases were selected for having the highest brain T cell transcript signatures. Pre-surgery treatment included at least one anti-epileptic drug. Germline assignment: CDR1 MNHEY and CDR2 SVGAGI. The length of the CDR3 is 14 residues. With 6 bases removed from V and 9 bases from J, the gap between germline ends came to 18 bases. With regard to this clone: What it binds is unknown.

The repertoire was sequenced with immunoSEQ multiplex PCR; TCRdb's copy has only in-frame clones and lacks some. There are 50,000 to 75,000 clones in the sample; around 95% occur only once, and roughly 0.4% lies in the top ten. The study's findings and limits: Only CDR3 sequence similarity suggested viral specificity, without known HCMV serostatus. Pre-surgery blood may have been undersampled, hiding some clones.

This TCR was sampled from a boy under two years old with focal cortical dysplasia and intractable seizures. This sample comprised peripheral blood, obtained at surgery. This chain connects TRBV6-5 to TRBJ2-4; tentative D call: TRBD1 (5 bases). CDR3 protein: CASRGEHRWGIQYF. CDR3 nucleotides: TGTGCCAGCAGAGGGGAACATCGATGGGGCATTCAGTACTTC.